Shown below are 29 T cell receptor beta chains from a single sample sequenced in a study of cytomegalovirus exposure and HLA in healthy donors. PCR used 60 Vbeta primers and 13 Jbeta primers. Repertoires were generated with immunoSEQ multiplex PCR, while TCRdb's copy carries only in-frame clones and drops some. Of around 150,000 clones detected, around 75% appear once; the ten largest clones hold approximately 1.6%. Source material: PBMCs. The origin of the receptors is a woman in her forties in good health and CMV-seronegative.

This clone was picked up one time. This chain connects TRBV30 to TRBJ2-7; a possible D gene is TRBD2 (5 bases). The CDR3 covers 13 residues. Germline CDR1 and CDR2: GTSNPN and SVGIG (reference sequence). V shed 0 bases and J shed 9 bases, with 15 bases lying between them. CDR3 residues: CAWSVLGSERQYF. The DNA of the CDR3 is TGTGCCTGGAGTGTACTAGGTAGTGAAAGGCAGTACTTC.

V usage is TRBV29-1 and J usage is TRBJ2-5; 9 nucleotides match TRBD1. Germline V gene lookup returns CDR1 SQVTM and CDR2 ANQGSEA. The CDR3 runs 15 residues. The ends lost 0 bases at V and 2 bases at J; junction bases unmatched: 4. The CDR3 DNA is TGCAGCGTTGAAGAGGGGACAGGGTTGCAAGAGACCCAGTACTTC. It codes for CSVEEGTGLQETQYF.

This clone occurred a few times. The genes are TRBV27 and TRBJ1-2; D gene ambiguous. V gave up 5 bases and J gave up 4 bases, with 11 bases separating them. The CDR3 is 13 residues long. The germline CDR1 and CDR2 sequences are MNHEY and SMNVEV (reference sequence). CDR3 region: CASSQQQAYGYTF. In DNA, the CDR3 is TGTGCCAGCAGTCAACAGCAGGCCTATGGCTACACCTTC.

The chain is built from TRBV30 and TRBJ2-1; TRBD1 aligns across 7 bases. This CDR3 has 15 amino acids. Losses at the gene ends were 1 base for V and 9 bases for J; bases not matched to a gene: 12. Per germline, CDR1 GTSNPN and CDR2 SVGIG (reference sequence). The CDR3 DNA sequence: TGTGCCTGGAGTGCGTCGCCAGAAGGGGGCTTTGAGCAGTTCTTC. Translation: CAWSASPEGGFEQFF.

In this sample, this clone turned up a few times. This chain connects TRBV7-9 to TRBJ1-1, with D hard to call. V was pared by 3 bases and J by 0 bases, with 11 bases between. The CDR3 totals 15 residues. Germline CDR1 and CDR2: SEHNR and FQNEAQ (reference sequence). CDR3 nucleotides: TGTGCCAGCAGCTTTTCTGGAGACCTGAACACTGAAGCTTTCTTT. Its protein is CASSFSGDLNTEAFF.

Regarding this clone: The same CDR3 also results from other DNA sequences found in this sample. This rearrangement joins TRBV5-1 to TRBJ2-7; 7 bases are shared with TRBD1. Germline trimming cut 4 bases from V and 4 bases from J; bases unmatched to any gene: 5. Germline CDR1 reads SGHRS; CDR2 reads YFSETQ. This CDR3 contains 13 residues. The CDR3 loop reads CASSRDREYEQYF. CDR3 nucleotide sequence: TGCGCCAGCAGCCGCGACAGGGAGTACGAGCAGTACTTC.

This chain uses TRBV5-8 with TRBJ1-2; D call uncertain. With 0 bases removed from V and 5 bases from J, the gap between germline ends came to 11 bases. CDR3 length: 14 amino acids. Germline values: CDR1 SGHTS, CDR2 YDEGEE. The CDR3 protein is CASSLGAEIYGYTF. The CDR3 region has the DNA TGTGCCAGCAGCTTGGGCGCCGAGATATATGGCTACACCTTC.

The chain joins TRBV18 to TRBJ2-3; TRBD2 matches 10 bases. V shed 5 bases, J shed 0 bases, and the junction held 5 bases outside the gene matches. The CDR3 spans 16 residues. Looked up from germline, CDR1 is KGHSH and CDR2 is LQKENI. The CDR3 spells CASSFRAGGSTDTQYF. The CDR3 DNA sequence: TGTGCCAGCTCATTCCGAGCGGGAGGGAGCACAGATACGCAGTATTTT.

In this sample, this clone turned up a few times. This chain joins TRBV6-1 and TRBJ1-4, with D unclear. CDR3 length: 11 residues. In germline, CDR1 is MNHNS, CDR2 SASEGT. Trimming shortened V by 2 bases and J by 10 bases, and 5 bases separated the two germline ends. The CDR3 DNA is TGTGCCAGCAGTGAATTCGTAAAACTGTTTTTT. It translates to CASSEFVKLFF.

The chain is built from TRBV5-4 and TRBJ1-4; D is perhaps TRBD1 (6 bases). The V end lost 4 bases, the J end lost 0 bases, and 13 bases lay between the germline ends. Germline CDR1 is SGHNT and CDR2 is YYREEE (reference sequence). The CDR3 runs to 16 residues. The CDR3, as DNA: TGTGCCAGCAGCCCATCTCGGACAGCAACTAATGAAAAACTGTTTTTT. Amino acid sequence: CASSPSRTATNEKLFF.

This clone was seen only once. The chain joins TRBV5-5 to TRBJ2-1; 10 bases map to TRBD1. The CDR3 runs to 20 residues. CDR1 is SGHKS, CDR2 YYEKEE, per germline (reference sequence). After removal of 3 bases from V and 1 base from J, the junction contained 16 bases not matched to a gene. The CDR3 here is CASSSVVVLGGQGSYNEQFF. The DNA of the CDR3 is TGTGCCAGCAGCTCGGTGGTCGTTTTGGGGGGACAGGGGTCCTACAATGAGCAGTTCTTC.

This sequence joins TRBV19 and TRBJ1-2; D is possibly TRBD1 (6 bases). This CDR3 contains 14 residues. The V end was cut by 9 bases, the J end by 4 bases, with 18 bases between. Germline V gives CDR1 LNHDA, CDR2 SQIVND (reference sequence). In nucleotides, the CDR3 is TGTGCCAGCGTTGGGGGCGCAACCTTCTATGGCTACACCTTC. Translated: CASVGGATFYGYTF.

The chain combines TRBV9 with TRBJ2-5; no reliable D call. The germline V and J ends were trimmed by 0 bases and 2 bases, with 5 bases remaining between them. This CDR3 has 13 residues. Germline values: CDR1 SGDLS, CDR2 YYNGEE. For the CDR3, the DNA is TGTGCCAGCAGCGTAGGTCAACAAGAGACCCAGTACTTC. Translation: CASSVGQQETQYF.

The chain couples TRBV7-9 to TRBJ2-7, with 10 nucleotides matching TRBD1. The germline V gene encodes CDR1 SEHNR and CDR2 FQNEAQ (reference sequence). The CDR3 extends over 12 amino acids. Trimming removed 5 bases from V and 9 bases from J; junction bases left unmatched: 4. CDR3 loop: CASSRGQGVQYF. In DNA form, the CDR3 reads TGTGCCAGCAGCCGTGGACAGGGGGTGCAGTACTTC.

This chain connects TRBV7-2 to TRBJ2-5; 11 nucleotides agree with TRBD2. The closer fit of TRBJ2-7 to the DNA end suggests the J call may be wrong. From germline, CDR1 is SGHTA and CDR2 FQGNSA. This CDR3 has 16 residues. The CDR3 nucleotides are TGTGCCAGCAGCTTAGTCCCCGGGACTAGCGGTTACGAGCAGTACTTC. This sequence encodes CASSLVPGTSGYEQYF.

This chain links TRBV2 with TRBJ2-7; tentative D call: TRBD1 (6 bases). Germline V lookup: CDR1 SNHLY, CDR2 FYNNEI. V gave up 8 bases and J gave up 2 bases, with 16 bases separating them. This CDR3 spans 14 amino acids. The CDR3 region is CASQITGLTYEQYF. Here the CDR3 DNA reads TGTGCCAGCCAAATTACAGGGCTCACCTACGAGCAGTACTTC.

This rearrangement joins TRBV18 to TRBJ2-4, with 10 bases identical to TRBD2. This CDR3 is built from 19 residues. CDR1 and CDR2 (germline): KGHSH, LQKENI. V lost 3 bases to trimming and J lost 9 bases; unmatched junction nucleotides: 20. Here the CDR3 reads CASSPISGTSGAQASIQYF. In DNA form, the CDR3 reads TGTGCCAGCTCACCGATCTCGGGTACTAGCGGGGCCCAAGCGAGCATTCAGTACTTC.

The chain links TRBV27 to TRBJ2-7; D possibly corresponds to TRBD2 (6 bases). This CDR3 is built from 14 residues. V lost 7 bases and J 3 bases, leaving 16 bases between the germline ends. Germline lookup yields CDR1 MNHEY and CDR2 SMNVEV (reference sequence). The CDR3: CASTPVGRDYEQYF. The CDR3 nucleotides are TGTGCCAGCACGCCCGTAGGGCGGGACTACGAGCAGTACTTC.

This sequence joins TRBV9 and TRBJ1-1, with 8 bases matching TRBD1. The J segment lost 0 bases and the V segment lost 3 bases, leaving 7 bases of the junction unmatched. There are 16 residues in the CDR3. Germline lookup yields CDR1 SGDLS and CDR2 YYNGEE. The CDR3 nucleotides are TGTGCCAGCAGCGGAGGGACAGGAAGAATGAACACTGAAGCTTTCTTT. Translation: CASSGGTGRMNTEAFF.

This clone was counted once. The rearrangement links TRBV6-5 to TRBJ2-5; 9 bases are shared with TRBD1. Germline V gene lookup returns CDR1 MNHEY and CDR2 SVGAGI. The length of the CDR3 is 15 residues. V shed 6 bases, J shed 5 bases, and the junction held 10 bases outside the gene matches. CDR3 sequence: CASSWYTGGRETQYF. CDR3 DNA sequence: TGTGCCAGCAGCTGGTACACAGGGGGCAGGGAGACCCAGTACTTC.

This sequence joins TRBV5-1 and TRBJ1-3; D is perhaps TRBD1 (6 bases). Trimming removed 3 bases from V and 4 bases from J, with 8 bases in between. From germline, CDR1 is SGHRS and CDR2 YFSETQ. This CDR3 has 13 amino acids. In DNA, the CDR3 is TGCGCCAGCAGCTCCGGACAGGGAAACACCATATATTTT. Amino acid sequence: CASSSGQGNTIYF.

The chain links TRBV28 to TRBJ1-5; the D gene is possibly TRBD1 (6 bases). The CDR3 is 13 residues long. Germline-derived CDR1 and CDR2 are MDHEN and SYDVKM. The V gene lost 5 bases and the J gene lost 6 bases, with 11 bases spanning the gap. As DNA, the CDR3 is TGTGCCAGCAGTGGACAGTTCGGTCAGCCCCAGCATTTT. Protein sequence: CASSGQFGQPQHF.

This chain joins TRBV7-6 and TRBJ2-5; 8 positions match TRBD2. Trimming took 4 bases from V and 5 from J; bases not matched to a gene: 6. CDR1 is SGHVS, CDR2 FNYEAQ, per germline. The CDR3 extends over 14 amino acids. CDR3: CASSSWTSLETQYF. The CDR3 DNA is TGTGCCAGCAGCTCCTGGACTAGCCTCGAGACCCAGTACTTC.

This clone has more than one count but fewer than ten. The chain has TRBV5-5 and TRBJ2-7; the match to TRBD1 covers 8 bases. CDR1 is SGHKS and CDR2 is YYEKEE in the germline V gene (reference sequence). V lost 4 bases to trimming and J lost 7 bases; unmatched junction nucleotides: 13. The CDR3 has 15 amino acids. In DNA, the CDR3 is TGTGCCAGCAGCCCGATAACGTCAGGGGGCGAGGAGCAGTACTTC. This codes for CASSPITSGGEEQYF. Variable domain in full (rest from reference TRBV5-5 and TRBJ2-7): DAGVTQSPTHLIKTRGQQVTLRCSPISGHKSVSWYQQVLGQGPQFIFQYYEKEERGRGNFPDRFSARQFPNYSSELNVNALLLGDSALYLCASSPITSGGEEQYFGPGTRLTVT.

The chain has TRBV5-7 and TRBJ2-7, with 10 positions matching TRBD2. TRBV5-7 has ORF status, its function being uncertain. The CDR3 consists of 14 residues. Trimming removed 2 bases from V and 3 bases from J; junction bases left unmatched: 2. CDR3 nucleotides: TGTGCCAGCAGCTTCGGACTAGCGGACTACGAGCAGTACTTC. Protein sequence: CASSFGLADYEQYF.

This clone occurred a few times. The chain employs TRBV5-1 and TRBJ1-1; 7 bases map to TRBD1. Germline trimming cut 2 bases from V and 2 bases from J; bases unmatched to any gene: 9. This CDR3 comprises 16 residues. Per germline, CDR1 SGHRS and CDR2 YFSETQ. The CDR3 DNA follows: TGCGCCAGCAGCTTAGATTCCGGGACAGCCAACACTGAAGCTTTCTTT. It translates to CASSLDSGTANTEAFF.

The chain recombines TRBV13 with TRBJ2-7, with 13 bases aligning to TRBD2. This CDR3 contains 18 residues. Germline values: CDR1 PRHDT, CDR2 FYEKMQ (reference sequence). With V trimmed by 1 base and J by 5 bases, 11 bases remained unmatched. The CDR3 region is CASSLVPLLAGGKNEQYF. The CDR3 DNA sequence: TGTGCCAGCAGCTTAGTCCCCTTACTAGCGGGAGGGAAAAACGAGCAGTACTTC.

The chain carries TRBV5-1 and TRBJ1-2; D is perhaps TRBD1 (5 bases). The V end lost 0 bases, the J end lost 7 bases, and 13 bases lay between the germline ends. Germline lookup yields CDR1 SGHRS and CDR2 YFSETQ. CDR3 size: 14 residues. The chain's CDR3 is CASSLVETGAGYTF. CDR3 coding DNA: TGCGCCAGCAGCTTGGTCGAAACAGGTGCTGGCTACACCTTC.

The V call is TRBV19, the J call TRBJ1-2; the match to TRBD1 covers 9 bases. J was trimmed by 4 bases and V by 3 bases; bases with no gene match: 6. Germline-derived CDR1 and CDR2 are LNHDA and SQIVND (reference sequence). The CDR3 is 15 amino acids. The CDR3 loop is CASSIPTGGLYGYTF. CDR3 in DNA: TGTGCCAGTAGTATCCCGACAGGGGGACTCTATGGCTACACCTTC.